Below, one T cell receptor (beta chain) is given with its context. This entry comes from a study of monozygotic twins with inflammatory bowel disease. Germline V lookup: CDR1 MNHEY, CDR2 SVGAGI. This CDR3 spans 12 amino acids. Total RNA, at roughly 3.5 ug, went into every TCR library. Every sample had its cDNA made across eight separate reactions. Template switching appended UMIs that held a 6-nucleotide sample barcode. TCRdb reprocessed the 5' RACE reads; each CDR3 protein has one entry and no DNA is given. The listing records nearly 450,000 distinct CDR3 sequences. Input material: blood. The chain is built from TRBV6-5 and TRBJ2-2; absent DNA, TCRdb's TRBD1 call cannot be checked. This TCR was recovered from a human donor with ulcerative colitis or Crohn's disease, or a healthy co-twin of an affected twin (not recorded which). This chain's CDR3 is CASKTGSGELFF.